These 16 T cell receptor beta chains were all obtained from the same sample, sequenced in a study of CD8 T cells in ankylosing spondylitis. TCRdb reprocessed the 5' RACE reads with MiXCR, giving one entry per CDR3 protein. In the table there are 230,000 or so distinct CDR3 sequences, about 24% of which are singletons. Sequencing input: blood, either unsorted or a sorted T cell fraction (not recorded which). The receptors were sampled from a male donor with ankylosing spondylitis or in good health (not recorded which).

This clonotype appeared many times. The chain carries TRBV2 and TRBJ2-2; 7 positions match TRBD1. J gave up 8 bases and V 4 bases, and 4 bases lay outside the gene matches. The germline V gene has CDR1 SNHLY and CDR2 FYNNEI. The CDR3 runs to 13 residues. Here the CDR3 DNA reads TGTGCCAGCAGTGTCCGGGGACAGGGGGAGCTGTTTTTT. It translates to CASSVRGQGELFF. The complete variable domain, with remaining parts taken from reference TRBV2 and TRBJ2-2, reads EPEVTQTPSHQVTQMGQEVILRCVPISNHLYFYWYRQILGQKVEFLVSFYNNEISEKSEIFDDQFSVERPDGSNFTLKIRSTKLEDSAMYFCASSVRGQGELFFGEGSRLTVL.

This clonotype turned up a few times. The chain carries TRBV12-3 or TRBV12-4 and TRBJ2-5; the match to TRBD2 covers 9 bases. The CDR3 covers 16 residues. J was trimmed by 5 bases and V by 6 bases; bases with no gene match: 13. The CDR3 loop is CASSQKPRGGLETQYF. CDR3 DNA sequence: TGTGCCAGCAGCCAGAAGCCGCGGGGGGGCCTGGAGACCCAGTACTTC.

The chain is built from TRBV11-1 and TRBJ2-6; TRBD1 agrees at 7 bases. V dropped 3 bases and J dropped 0; count of bases not matched to a gene: 11. Germline CDR1 and CDR2: SGHAT and FQDESV (reference sequence). CDR3 length: 19 amino acids. CDR3 in amino acids: CASSLRVGGALSGANVLTF. CDR3 nucleotide sequence: TGTGCCAGCAGCTTGAGGGTAGGGGGCGCCCTCTCTGGGGCCAACGTCCTGACTTTC. The full variable domain, with the rest looked up from reference TRBV11-1 and TRBJ2-6, is EAEVAQSPRYKITEKSQAVAFWCDPISGHATLYWYRQILGQGPELLVQFQDESVVDDSQLPKDRFSAERLKGVDSTLKIQPAELGDSAMYLCASSLRVGGALSGANVLTFGAGSRLTVL.

There are a few counts of this clonotype. The rearrangement links TRBV7-2 to TRBJ2-7, with D possibly TRBD2 on 5 matching bases. Germline V gives CDR1 SGHTA, CDR2 FQGNSA. The ends were cut back, 0 bases at V and 0 bases at J, with 9 bases in the middle. The CDR3 covers 15 residues. CDR3 region: CASSLARVSSYEQYF. CDR3 coding DNA: TGTGCCAGCAGCTTAGCGCGGGTAAGCTCCTACGAGCAGTACTTC.

The chain is built from TRBV10-3 and TRBJ2-7; D unresolved. Germline lookup yields CDR1 ENHRY and CDR2 SYGVKD. The CDR3 has 13 residues. Trimming pared 2 bases from V and 3 bases from J, leaving 8 bases between. DNA for the CDR3: TGTGCCATCAGTGAGATCTCTGACTACGAGCAGTACTTC. This gives the protein CAISEISDYEQYF.

This clonotype has more than one count but fewer than ten. The rearrangement joins TRBV24-1 to TRBJ1-5; no reliable D call. Germline V gives CDR1 KGHDR, CDR2 SFDVKD. The length of the CDR3 is 14 residues. With 3 bases removed from V and 1 base from J, the gap between germline ends came to 6 bases. Here the CDR3 reads CATSDPRSNQPQHF. The CDR3 coding sequence is TGTGCCACCAGTGATCCCAGGAGCAATCAGCCCCAGCATTTT.

This chain uses TRBV12-3 or TRBV12-4 with TRBJ1-2, with D unresolved. There are 13 residues in the CDR3. Trimming cost V 3 bases and J 4 bases, with 9 bases left between them. CDR3 in DNA: TGTGCCAGCAGTTTGACCCAGGCCTATGGCTACACCTTC. Encoded protein: CASSLTQAYGYTF.

This clonotype was detected many times. The chain has TRBV29-1 and TRBJ1-5, with D unresolved. CDR3 length equals 13 residues. V lost 4 bases to trimming and J lost 6 bases, with 13 bases between them. From germline, CDR1 is SQVTM and CDR2 ANQGSEA. The CDR3 protein is CSVGKGGGQPQHF. The CDR3, as DNA: TGCAGCGTTGGCAAGGGAGGCGGTCAGCCCCAGCATTTT.

CDR3 residues: CASSVRAALHF. The CDR3 DNA sequence: TGTGCCAGCAGTGTCCGGGCGGCGCTCCACTTT. The chain carries TRBV6-1 and TRBJ1-6, with D unclear. Trimming removed 4 bases from V and 16 bases from J, with 11 bases in between. Germline CDR1 is MNHNS and CDR2 is SASEGT. The CDR3 loop spans 11 amino acids.

Ten or more counts support this clonotype. V usage is TRBV12-3 or TRBV12-4 and J usage is TRBJ1-4; 7 bases are a match to TRBD1. Trimming took 6 bases from V and 10 from J; bases not matched to a gene: 11. The CDR3 contains 14 residues. The CDR3 region is CASSTLGTALKLFF. In nucleotides, the CDR3 is TGTGCCAGCAGCACCCTCGGGACAGCCTTAAAACTGTTTTTT.

The J gene is TRBJ1-2, the V gene TRBV3-1; possible D gene TRBD1, 6 bases. This CDR3 has 13 residues. The germline CDR1 and CDR2 sequences are LGHDT and YNNKEL (reference sequence). With 2 bases removed from V and 7 bases from J, the gap between germline ends came to 11 bases. The CDR3, as DNA: TGTGCCAGCAGCCAAAGGAAGGGGGGTGGCTACACCTTC. It encodes CASSQRKGGGYTF.

Worth noting for this clonotype: A much larger clone lies a single base off, so this may be a read error. The CDR3 coding sequence is TGTACCAGCACTTCGGGGGGTCCGAACACCGGGGAGCTGTTTTTT. This gives the protein CTSTSGGPNTGELFF. The chain employs TRBV12-3 or TRBV12-4 and TRBJ2-2; TRBD2 agrees at 7 bases. This CDR3 contains 15 residues.

The CDR3 nucleotides are TGTGCCATCAGCCCTAGCGGAGACGGCACAGATACGCAGTATTTT. It is translated as CAISPSGDGTDTQYF. The genes are TRBV10-3 and TRBJ2-3, with 7 bases matching TRBD2. Germline CDR1 is ENHRY and CDR2 is SYGVKD. CDR3 size: 15 residues. The trim removed 6 bases at V and 1 base at J, leaving 7 bases unmatched.

The genes are TRBV12-3 or TRBV12-4 and TRBJ2-5; D is uncertain. The CDR3 contains 13 residues. V was trimmed by 8 bases and J by 5 bases, leaving 15 bases between them. In DNA, the CDR3 is TGTGCCAGCGGGGTCCGTTCGGTTGAGACCCAGTACTTC. Its protein product is CASGVRSVETQYF.

The chain uses TRBV7-2 and TRBJ1-2; perhaps TRBD1 as D (5 bases). Germline CDR1 and CDR2: SGHTA and FQGNSA. The V gene lost 1 base and the J gene lost 2 bases, with 8 bases spanning the gap. The CDR3 runs to 14 residues. The CDR3 DNA reads as TGTGCCAGCAGCTTAGGATGGGGGAACTATGGCTACACCTTC. Its protein product is CASSLGWGNYGYTF.

The chain couples TRBV5-1 to TRBJ2-5; tentatively, D is TRBD1 (6 bases). The CDR3 has 14 residues. Trimming shortened V by 5 bases and J by 7 bases, and 18 bases separated the two germline ends. Germline loops: CDR1 SGHRS, CDR2 YFSETQ. The CDR3 bases are TGCGCCAGCAGTTTATCGACAGGTCTTGGGACCCAGTACTTC. Translating it yields CASSLSTGLGTQYF. The complete variable domain, with remaining parts taken from reference TRBV5-1 and TRBJ2-5, reads KAGVTQTPRYLIKTRGQQVTLSCSPISGHRSVSWYQQTPGQGLQFLFEYFSETQRNKGNFPGRFSGRQFSNSRSEMNVSTLELGDSALYLCASSLSTGLGTQYFGPGTRLLVL.